One sample yielded the 26 T cell receptor beta chains listed below, sequenced in a study of blood T cells in healthy people across ages (dated by TCRdb to the mid-2010s). The library was built by means of 5' RACE. Sequencing took place on an Illumina HiSeq 2500. A second PCR of roughly 7 to 12 cycles was run with a J-beta primer mix and a sample-barcoded 5' primer. The raw public reads went through TCRdb reprocessing: fastp at Q25, MiXCR clone calling, in-frame beta chains kept. Every CDR3 protein is listed once, alongside the most common genes and DNA of its rows. In this sample the table shows more than 550,000 distinct CDR3 sequences, 20% to 25% of which occur a single time. Under 25% of the sample lies in the top ten. Sample: blood. The receptors shown here come from a man aged 70-80 years in good health.

V usage is TRBV7-2 and J usage is TRBJ2-3; TRBD1 or TRBD2 may be the D gene (5 bases each). The V and J ends lost 0 bases and 4 bases respectively, with 14 bases between them. Germline-derived CDR1 and CDR2 are SGHTA and FQGNSA. The CDR3 is 16 residues long. The CDR3 is CASSLALGVTADTQYF. The CDR3 coding sequence is TGTGCCAGCAGCTTAGCGCTGGGGGTAACGGCAGATACGCAGTATTTT.

The chain uses TRBV20-1 and TRBJ1-2, with TRBD1 matching over 8 bases. The CDR3 has 15 residues. The germline gives CDR1 DFQATT, CDR2 SNEGSKA (reference sequence). Germline trimming cut 1 base from V and 8 bases from J; bases unmatched to any gene: 12. CDR3 amino acids: CSARGGRGLELGYTF. Here the CDR3 DNA reads TGCAGTGCTAGAGGTGGCAGGGGGCTTGAGTTAGGCTACACCTTC.

This clonotype was detected a few times. The rearrangement uses TRBV20-1 and TRBJ2-1; D perhaps matches TRBD1 (6 bases). Trimming cost V 6 bases and J 10 bases, with 22 bases left between them. This CDR3 has 14 amino acids. Germline CDR1 reads DFQATT; CDR2 reads SNEGSKA (reference sequence). CDR3 sequence (DNA): TGCAGTGCCCAACCTCTAGGGGGAGTTGGGGAGCAGTTCTTC. Encoded protein: CSAQPLGGVGEQFF.

There are a few counts of this clonotype. One end of the junction does not line up with germline, which may come from a read error. The V and J genes are TRBV3-1 and TRBJ2-5; D is ambiguous. The J call is doubtful: the DNA matches TRBJ2-1 better. The germline V gene encodes CDR1 LGHDT and CDR2 YNNKEL (reference sequence). This CDR3 is built from 13 residues. The CDR3 DNA follows: TGTGCCAGCAGGGACCAGTCCTACGATGAGCAGTTCTTC. This codes for CASRDQSYDEQFF.

This clonotype was found a few times. This chain links TRBV12-3 or TRBV12-4 with TRBJ1-5; tentative D call: TRBD1 (6 bases). V was cut by 7 bases and J by 4 bases, with 14 bases left in between. This CDR3 is 14 amino acids long. DNA of the CDR3: TGTGCCAGCAAGCAGGGGACCGGGAATCAGCCCCAGCATTTT. This gives the protein CASKQGTGNQPQHF.

The table lists this clonotype with a few counts. The chain joins TRBV7-2 to TRBJ1-6, with 7 positions matching TRBD1. Unmatched junction bases numbered 16, after V lost 6 bases and J lost 14 bases. Germline CDR1 is SGHTA and CDR2 is FQGNSA. The CDR3 has 15 amino acids. The CDR3 nucleotides read TGTGCCAGCAGATCTCCCGGGACAGCTCTTTCGGCCCTCCACTTT. Protein sequence: CASRSPGTALSALHF.

Only one count was recorded for this clonotype. The rearrangement links TRBV6-1 to TRBJ2-5; D is perhaps TRBD2 (5 bases). The CDR3 is 13 residues long. Trimming removed 4 bases at V and 9 bases at J, with 15 bases between. CDR1 MNHNS and CDR2 SASEGT come from the germline V gene. The CDR3 nucleotides are TGTGCCAGCAGTGGAGGGCTAGCTACGGCCCAGTACTTC. Its protein is CASSGGLATAQYF.

The chain employs TRBV4-3 and TRBJ2-6; 7 nucleotides agree with TRBD2. This CDR3 spans 16 amino acids. The germline gives CDR1 LGHNA, CDR2 YSLEER. Germline trimming cut 0 bases from V and 3 bases from J; bases unmatched to any gene: 2. Written as DNA, the CDR3 is TGCGCCAGCAGCCAAGATTGGGGGGGTGGGGCCAACGTCCTGACTTTC. This sequence encodes CASSQDWGGGANVLTF.

This clonotype showed up just a few times. This rearrangement joins TRBV29-1 to TRBJ2-1, with D maybe TRBD2 (6 bases). The J call is uncertain, as TRBJ2-7 better fits the DNA end. Germline lookup yields CDR1 SQVTM and CDR2 ANQGSEA. The CDR3 totals 13 residues. In DNA, the CDR3 is TGCAGCGTTGGGGACCGGGGGAGCCACGAGCAGTACTTC. This codes for CSVGDRGSHEQYF.

Concerning this clonotype itself: The conserved final phenylalanine or tryptophan is absent from the CDR3, which likely points to a read error. V usage is TRBV6-1 and J usage is TRBJ2-3, with D hard to call. This CDR3 has 14 amino acids. Germline CDR1 and CDR2: MNHNS and SASEGT. V was clipped by 9 bases and J by 0 bases, with 13 bases between them. The CDR3 sequence is CASTLDPSTDTQYL. The CDR3 DNA is TGTGCCAGTACCTTGGACCCAAGCACAGATACGCAGTATCTT.

This clonotype has more than one count but fewer than ten. This chain uses TRBV29-1 with TRBJ2-3; TRBD2 matches at 8 bases. The CDR3 is 13 amino acids. The germline gives CDR1 SQVTM, CDR2 ANQGSEA. V shed 6 bases and J 5 bases; nucleotides not matched to a gene: 7. The CDR3 loop is CSVREGAGDTQYF. CDR3 sequence (DNA): TGCAGCGTCCGGGAGGGTGCGGGAGATACGCAGTATTTT.

The chain is built from TRBV6-5 and TRBJ2-7; D may be TRBD2 (5 bases). The J call may not be correct, given that the DNA end is closer to TRBJ2-1. Germline V CDR1 and CDR2: MNHEY, SVGAGI. The CDR3 is made up of 13 amino acids. The DNA for the CDR3 is TGTGCCAGCAGTTATCCGGGAATCCATGAGCAGTTCTTC. Its protein product is CASSYPGIHEQFF.

The genes are TRBV6-1 and TRBJ2-3; D is unclear. Trimming took off 2 bases at V and 2 bases at J, with 17 bases between the two ends. This CDR3 is built from 17 residues. CDR1 is MNHNS, CDR2 SASEGT, per germline. The CDR3: CASSEMVTIPITDTQYF. CDR3 bases: TGTGCCAGCAGTGAAATGGTCACAATCCCGATCACAGATACGCAGTATTTT.

This clonotype appeared a few times. The chain is built from TRBV20-1 and TRBJ1-2; 9 bases line up with TRBD1. CDR3 size: 12 residues. The trim removed 6 bases at V and 8 bases at J, leaving 7 bases unmatched. The germline V gene encodes CDR1 DFQATT and CDR2 SNEGSKA (reference sequence). DNA of the CDR3: TGCAGTGCCCAACAGGGGGCTGGCGGCTACACCTTC. This translates into CSAQQGAGGYTF.

The chain combines TRBV6-1 with TRBJ2-5; 9 bases match TRBD1. The J call may not be correct, given that the DNA end is closer to TRBJ2-7. Germline V gives CDR1 MNHNS, CDR2 SASEGT. The CDR3 loop spans 16 amino acids. CDR3 bases: TGTGCCAGCAGTGAAGCATTCGGACAGGGGTCCTACGAGCAGTACTTC. It specifies CASSEAFGQGSYEQYF.

This clonotype showed up just a few times. The rearrangement links TRBV6-5 to TRBJ1-2; 8 positions agree with TRBD1. CDR1 is MNHEY and CDR2 is SVGAGI in the germline V gene. The CDR3 length is 13 residues. V dropped 2 bases and J dropped 8; count of bases not matched to a gene: 4. CDR3 in amino acids: CASSYQGAWGYTF. CDR3 DNA: TGTGCCAGCAGTTACCAGGGGGCTTGGGGCTACACCTTC.

The genes are TRBV6-5 and TRBJ2-4; D unclear. This CDR3 region has 14 residues. V dropped 5 bases and J dropped 5 bases, with 13 bases sitting between them. Germline V CDR1 and CDR2: MNHEY, SVGAGI. CDR3 sequence: CASSLRYPENIQYF. CDR3 sequence (DNA): TGTGCCAGCAGTCTCCGATATCCAGAAAACATTCAGTACTTC.

The sample holds one count of this clonotype. The chain uses TRBV7-2 and TRBJ2-2, with no clear D. The germline V and J ends were trimmed by 6 bases and 0 bases, with 11 bases remaining between them. This CDR3 contains 15 residues. CDR1 and CDR2 (germline): SGHTA, FQGNSA. The CDR3 nucleotides read TGTGCCAGCAGATACAGCTACGCGAACACCGGGGAGCTGTTTTTT. Amino acid sequence: CASRYSYANTGELFF.

This clonotype has a handful of counts. The rearrangement uses TRBV2 and TRBJ2-1, with D maybe TRBD2 (6 bases). CDR3 length equals 15 residues. V was shortened by 6 bases and J by 4 bases, with 16 bases between the two germline ends. Germline V lookup: CDR1 SNHLY, CDR2 FYNNEI. The CDR3 loop reads CASRFGTGDYNEQFF. CDR3 in DNA: TGTGCCAGCAGGTTCGGGACGGGAGATTACAATGAGCAGTTCTTC. Using reference TRBV2 and TRBJ2-1 for the parts outside the CDR3, the full variable domain is EPEVTQTPSHQVTQMGQEVILRCVPISNHLYFYWYRQILGQKVEFLVSFYNNEISEKSEIFDDQFSVERPDGSNFTLKIRSTKLEDSAMYFCASRFGTGDYNEQFFGPGTRLTVL.

The rearrangement joins TRBV12-3 or TRBV12-4 to TRBJ1-2; TRBD1 might be the D (5 bases). The CDR3 length is 14 residues. The V end lost 7 bases, the J end lost 2 bases, and 14 bases lay between the germline ends. CDR3 in amino acids: CASTPSKGNYGYTF. CDR3 coding DNA: TGTGCCAGCACCCCTAGTAAGGGGAACTATGGCTACACCTTC.

The rearrangement links TRBV9 to TRBJ2-1, with 7 bases identical to TRBD1. CDR3 length: 13 amino acids. CDR1 SGDLS and CDR2 YYNGEE come from the germline V gene. J lost 4 bases, V lost 3 bases, and 1 base had no gene match. The CDR3 sequence: CASSAGGYNEQFF. CDR3 nucleotides: TGTGCCAGCAGCGCAGGGGGATACAATGAGCAGTTCTTC.

V and J are TRBV10-3 and TRBJ2-3, with 14 positions matching TRBD2. This CDR3 contains 14 residues. CDR1 ENHRY and CDR2 SYGVKD come from the germline V gene. Trimming removed 11 bases from V and 8 bases from J; junction bases left unmatched: 9. In DNA, the CDR3 is TGTGCCTTACCTTGGACTAGCGGGAGGTTTACGCAGTATTTT. Its protein product is CALPWTSGRFTQYF.

The genes are TRBV18 and TRBJ2-5; D is possibly TRBD2 (5 bases). The DNA end is more similar to TRBJ2-1, so the J call may be wrong. Germline CDR1 is KGHSH and CDR2 is LQKENI. The CDR3 has 12 amino acids. The CDR3 region has the DNA TGTGCCAGCTCACCCTACGGGGATGAGCAGTTCTTC. Translated, it gives CASSPYGDEQFF.

This clonotype was recorded a few times. The chain recombines TRBV7-2 with TRBJ1-2; 7 bases align to TRBD1. Germline CDR1 is SGHTA and CDR2 is FQGNSA. The CDR3 consists of 15 residues. Trimming took 5 bases from V and 4 from J; bases not matched to a gene: 10. This CDR3 is CASSPGGTAIYGYTF. DNA for the CDR3: TGTGCCAGCAGCCCCGGGGGGACAGCAATCTATGGCTACACCTTC.

In this sample, this clonotype turned up once. CDR3 DNA: TGCAGTGCTAGAGCACGAGTAGGAGCTACAACTAATGAAAAACTGTTTTTT. Protein sequence: CSARARVGATTNEKLFF. This sequence joins TRBV20-1 and TRBJ1-4, with D unclear. Germline V gene data show CDR1 as DFQATT and CDR2 as SNEGSKA (reference sequence). This CDR3 comprises 17 residues. Trimming removed 1 base at V and 0 bases at J, with 15 bases between.

In this sample, this clonotype turned up a few times. The chain carries TRBV5-1 and TRBJ2-3; 10 nucleotides agree with TRBD2. CDR1 and CDR2 from the germline V gene are SGHRS and YFSETQ. J lost 3 bases, V lost 4 bases, and 5 bases had no gene match. The CDR3 is 15 residues long. CDR3 sequence (DNA): TGCGCCAGCAGCACAGGACTAGCGGCGACAGATACGCAGTATTTT. Protein product: CASSTGLAATDTQYF.